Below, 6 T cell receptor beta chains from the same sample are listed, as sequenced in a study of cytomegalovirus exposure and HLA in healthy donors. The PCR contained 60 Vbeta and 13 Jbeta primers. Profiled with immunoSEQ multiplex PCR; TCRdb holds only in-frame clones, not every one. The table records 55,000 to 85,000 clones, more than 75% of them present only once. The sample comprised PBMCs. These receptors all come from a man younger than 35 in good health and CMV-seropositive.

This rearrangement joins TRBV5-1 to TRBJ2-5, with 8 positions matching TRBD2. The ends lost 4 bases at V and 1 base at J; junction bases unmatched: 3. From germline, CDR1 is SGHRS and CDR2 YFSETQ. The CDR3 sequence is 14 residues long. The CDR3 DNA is TGCGCCAGCAGCCTCCGGGGGGGCCAAGAGACCCAGTACTTC. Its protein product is CASSLRGGQETQYF.

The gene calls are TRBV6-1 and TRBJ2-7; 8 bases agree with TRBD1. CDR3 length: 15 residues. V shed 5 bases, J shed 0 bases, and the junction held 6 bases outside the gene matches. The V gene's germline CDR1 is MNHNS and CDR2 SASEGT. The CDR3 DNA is TGTGCCAGCAGTCCGCGACAGGGGTCCTCCTACGAGCAGTACTTC. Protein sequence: CASSPRQGSSYEQYF.

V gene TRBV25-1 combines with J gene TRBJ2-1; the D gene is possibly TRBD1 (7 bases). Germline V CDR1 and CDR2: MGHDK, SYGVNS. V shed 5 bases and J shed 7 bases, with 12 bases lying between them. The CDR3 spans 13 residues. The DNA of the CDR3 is TGTGCCAGCAGTCGGGCAGGGGGGAATGAGCAGTTCTTC. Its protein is CASSRAGGNEQFF.

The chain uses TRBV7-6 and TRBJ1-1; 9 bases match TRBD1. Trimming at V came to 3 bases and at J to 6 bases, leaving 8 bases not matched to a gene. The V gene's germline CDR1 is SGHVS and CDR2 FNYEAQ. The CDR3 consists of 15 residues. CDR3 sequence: CASSFGTGMVAEAFF. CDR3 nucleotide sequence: TGTGCCAGCAGCTTTGGGACAGGGATGGTCGCTGAAGCTTTCTTT.

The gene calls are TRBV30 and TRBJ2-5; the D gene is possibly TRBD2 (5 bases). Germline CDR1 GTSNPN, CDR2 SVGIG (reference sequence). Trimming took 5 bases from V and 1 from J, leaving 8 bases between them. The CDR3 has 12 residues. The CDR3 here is CAWGSGQETQYF. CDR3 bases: TGTGCCTGGGGGAGCGGCCAAGAGACCCAGTACTTC.

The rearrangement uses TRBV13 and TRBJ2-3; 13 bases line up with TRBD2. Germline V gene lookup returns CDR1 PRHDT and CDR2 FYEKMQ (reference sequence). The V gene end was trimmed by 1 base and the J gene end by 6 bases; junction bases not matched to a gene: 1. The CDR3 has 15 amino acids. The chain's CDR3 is CASSLELAGGDTQYF. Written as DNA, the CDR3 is TGTGCCAGCAGCTTAGAACTAGCGGGGGGGGATACGCAGTATTTT.